Below are 10 T cell receptor beta chains sequenced from a single sample in a study of T cell changes during pregnancy in multiple sclerosis. Some clones are missing from TCRdb's copy, which holds only in-frame ones; the method was immunoSEQ multiplex PCR. The table has 50,000 to 65,000 clones, approximately 91% seen once. The sequenced sample was CD4+ T cells from peripheral blood mononuclear cells, obtained in the third trimester of pregnancy. These receptors originate from a female donor with multiple sclerosis, enrolled in a pregnancy study.

This chain joins TRBV29-1 and TRBJ1-3; D gene unclear. The CDR3 length is 12 residues. The germline gives CDR1 SQVTM, CDR2 ANQGSEA. The V end lost 6 bases, the J end lost 4 bases, and 10 bases lay between the germline ends. The CDR3 loop is CSVGSRGNTIYF. CDR3 bases: TGCAGCGTGGGTTCCAGGGGAAACACCATATATTTT. The full variable domain, its missing parts supplied by reference TRBV29-1 and TRBJ1-3, is SAVISQKPSRDICQRGTSLTIQCQVDSQVTMMFWYRQQPGQSLTLIATANQGSEATYESGFVIDKFPISRPNLTFSTLTVSNMSPEDSSIYLCSVGSRGNTIYFGEGSWLTVV.

The J gene is TRBJ2-7, the V gene TRBV2; 8 nucleotides line up with TRBD1. The CDR3 runs 12 residues. Per germline, CDR1 SNHLY and CDR2 FYNNEI. J was trimmed by 2 bases and V by 11 bases; bases with no gene match: 5. The CDR3 reads CAGTGQAYEQYF. For the CDR3, the DNA is TGTGCCGGGACGGGACAGGCCTACGAGCAGTACTTC.

The CDR3 nucleotides read TGTGCCAGCAGCCATAGGGACAGGATCTACGAGCAGTACTTC. This sequence encodes CASSHRDRIYEQYF. This chain uses TRBV7-2 with TRBJ2-7; 8 nucleotides agree with TRBD1. After removal of 5 bases from V and 3 bases from J, the junction contained 6 bases not matched to a gene. The V gene's germline CDR1 is SGHTA and CDR2 FQGNSA. The CDR3 has 14 residues.

V and J are TRBV7-9 and TRBJ2-1, with 11 bases lining up with TRBD2. The CDR3 extends over 15 amino acids. Germline V gene data show CDR1 as SEHNR and CDR2 as FQNEAQ (reference sequence). Losses at the gene ends were 3 bases for V and 5 bases for J; bases not matched to a gene: 3. The CDR3 DNA reads as TGTGCCAGCAGCTTTACGGGACTAGCGGACAATGAGCAGTTCTTC. The encoded protein is CASSFTGLADNEQFF.

This clone was observed a single time. The chain is built from TRBV10-3 and TRBJ2-6, with TRBD2 matching over 9 bases. The germline V gene has CDR1 ENHRY and CDR2 SYGVKD. The CDR3 is 20 residues long. V trimming: 9 bases; J trimming: 0 bases; junction bases outside the gene matches: 18. CDR3: CAIPGPGGLAQSSGANVLTF. In DNA form, the CDR3 reads TGTGCCATACCGGGCCCCGGGGGACTAGCTCAGAGCTCTGGGGCCAACGTCCTGACTTTC.

This clone was detected only a few times. V and J are TRBV19 and TRBJ1-5, with TRBD1 as a possible D gene (6 bases). Germline V CDR1 and CDR2: LNHDA, SQIVND (reference sequence). Deletions cut 3 bases from V and 4 bases from J, with 10 bases between. The CDR3 runs 14 residues. The CDR3 reads CASSIGTKNQPQHF. The CDR3 DNA reads TGTGCCAGTAGTATCGGGACAAAGAATCAGCCCCAGCATTTT.

This sequence joins TRBV2 and TRBJ2-5; TRBD1 matches at 10 bases. The CDR3 sequence is 13 residues long. Trimming cost V 6 bases and J 5 bases; bases outside gene matches: 3. Per germline, CDR1 SNHLY and CDR2 FYNNEI. CDR3 DNA sequence: TGTGCCAGCAGACCGGGACAGGGGGAGACCCAGTACTTC. Protein: CASRPGQGETQYF.

The DNA of the CDR3 is TGCGCCAGCAGCGACTCGGCCTCCCGACCTGAAGCTTTCTTT. It is translated as CASSDSASRPEAFF. The J gene is TRBJ1-1, the V gene TRBV5-1, with D hard to call. There are 14 residues in the CDR3. Trimming took off 4 bases at V and 6 bases at J, with 16 bases between the two ends. Germline values: CDR1 SGHRS, CDR2 YFSETQ.

This clone showed up just a few times. This rearrangement joins TRBV15 to TRBJ1-1; D gene uncertain. The CDR3 is 14 amino acids. Germline assignment: CDR1 LNHNV and CDR2 YYDKDF (reference sequence). V lost 1 base, J lost 6 bases, and 12 bases lay in between. Written as DNA, the CDR3 is TGTGCCACCAGCAGAGGTGGTCTAGACCCTGAAGCTTTCTTT. Its translation: CATSRGGLDPEAFF.

This clone occurred a few times. The genes are TRBV29-1 and TRBJ1-1; D might be TRBD1 (6 bases). The germline V and J ends were trimmed by 7 bases and 8 bases, with 11 bases remaining between them. The CDR3 runs 10 residues. Germline loops: CDR1 SQVTM, CDR2 ANQGSEA. This CDR3 reads CSARDNEAFF. CDR3 coding DNA: TGCAGCGCCAGGGACAACGAAGCTTTCTTT.